The source of this T cell receptor beta chain is a study of Ad26.COV2.S vaccination and SARS-CoV-2 variants. Study overall: Ad26.COV2.S was injected intramuscularly once or twice, 56 days apart. Study results and caveats: Vaccinated and placebo-treated recipients had similar non-spike TCR breadth. Responses of spike-specific T cells (both CD8+ and CD4+) reportedly showed substantial breadth after vaccination.

Clones were read by immunoSEQ multiplex PCR, and TCRdb kept only the in-frame ones, dropping some. The sample lists about 370,000 clones, 80% to 90% occurring once. This clone occurred a few times. Antigen unknown. The treatment here: roughly 18 received Ad26.COV2.S at low or high dose, single or two shots; roughly 5 received placebo; per-sample allocation not given. Sampling was done on day 63 after the first vaccine or placebo injection. The V gene lost 0 bases and the J gene lost 5 bases, with 10 bases spanning the gap. The CDR3 loop spans 14 amino acids. Germline CDR1 and CDR2: LGHDT and YNNKEL (reference sequence).

This sequence was found in a person aged 18-65 years who received the Ad26.COV2.S COVID-19 vaccine or a placebo. The genes are TRBV3-1 (or the pseudogene TRBV3-2) and TRBJ2-5; D ambiguous. Here the sequenced sample was peripheral blood, taken in a trial of Ad26.COV2.S vaccine versus placebo. The CDR3 nucleotides are TGTGCCAGCAGCCAAGATATAGCCCAGGAGACCCAGTACTTC. It yields the protein CASSQDIAQETQYF.